The 13 T cell receptor beta chains given below trace back to one sample, sequenced in a study of response to subunit inactivated influenza vaccine. Each CDR3 protein is one row after TCRdb ran MiXCR on the RT-PCR reads. The repertoire has just under 550,000 distinct CDR3 sequences, around 21% of them found once; the top ten carry 2.5% to 3%. The sample was also reused in another study, on T cells expressing NK-cell markers. That work adds: With UMIs, 5'RACE template switching was used to make TCR beta cDNA.

The starting material was CD4+ T cells sorted from PBMCs, obtained 11 to 12 days after vaccination. Receptor source: a man aged 45-65 years who received an inactivated influenza vaccine.

The chain employs TRBV2 and TRBJ2-3; no clear D gene. The CDR3 covers 17 residues. V shed 5 bases and J shed 0 bases, with 18 bases lying between them. Germline V gene data show CDR1 as SNHLY and CDR2 as FYNNEI. DNA of the CDR3: TGTGCCAGCAGTCCGTCGCGGCGGACCGCTAGCACAGATACGCAGTATTTT. Protein: CASSPSRRTASTDTQYF.

The chain carries TRBV24-1 and TRBJ2-1; the D is unclear. Germline CDR1 and CDR2: KGHDR and SFDVKD. This CDR3 is built from 13 residues. With 5 bases removed from V and 7 bases from J, the gap between germline ends came to 11 bases. DNA of the CDR3: TGTGCCACCAGTGTCTCAGGAATAAATGAGCAGTTCTTC. This translates into CATSVSGINEQFF.

The genes are TRBV7-7 and TRBJ2-2; D is possibly TRBD2 (5 bases). Germline-derived CDR1 and CDR2 are SSHAT and FNYEAQ (reference sequence). Trimming left V 5 bases short and J 8 bases short, with 18 bases between. The CDR3 has 15 residues. The CDR3 is CASSPRPGNLGELFF. The DNA for the CDR3 is TGTGCCAGCAGCCCACGGCCCGGGAATTTGGGGGAGCTGTTTTTT.

The chain couples TRBV5-1 to TRBJ2-7, with TRBD1 matching over 7 bases. V gave up 0 bases and J gave up 3 bases; unmatched junction bases: 6. CDR3 length equals 15 residues. In germline, CDR1 is SGHRS, CDR2 YFSETQ. The CDR3 loop reads CASSLEGTAHYEQYF. The CDR3 DNA sequence: TGCGCCAGCAGCTTGGAAGGGACAGCTCACTACGAGCAGTACTTC.

This clonotype has just a few counts. The CDR3 nucleotides read TGCAGCGCCGGTAGTCTTGAAGCTTTCTTT. It yields the protein CSAGSLEAFF. The chain employs TRBV29-1 and TRBJ1-1; D gene unclear. V was shortened by 7 bases and J by 7 bases, with 10 bases between the two germline ends. Germline-derived CDR1 and CDR2 are SQVTM and ANQGSEA. The CDR3 length is 10 residues.

This clonotype was seen a handful of times. The V call is TRBV27, the J call TRBJ2-1; D is unresolved. Trimming cost V 4 bases and J 0 bases, with 13 bases left between them. Germline V gene lookup returns CDR1 MNHEY and CDR2 SMNVEV (reference sequence). This CDR3 has 16 amino acids. CDR3 DNA sequence: TGTGCCAGCAGTTCCCCTGGGCTCCACTCCTACAATGAGCAGTTCTTC. Translated: CASSSPGLHSYNEQFF.

Only a few counts were recorded for this clonotype. In DNA, the CDR3 is TGCGCCAGCAGCCCTCCTTGGCAGGGCCCTAACAATGAGCAGTTCTTC. This sequence encodes CASSPPWQGPNNEQFF. The chain combines TRBV5-1 with TRBJ2-1, with a weak D call TRBD1 (5 bases). The CDR3 is made up of 16 amino acids. Per germline, CDR1 SGHRS and CDR2 YFSETQ. V dropped 4 bases and J dropped 5 bases, with 19 bases sitting between them.

V usage is TRBV7-2 and J usage is TRBJ2-3; no firm D call. The CDR3 is 15 residues long. Germline V gene data show CDR1 as SGHTA and CDR2 as FQGNSA. V was cut by 7 bases and J by 0 bases, with 14 bases left in between. CDR3 loop: CASKAADISTDTQYF. CDR3 nucleotide sequence: TGTGCCAGCAAGGCCGCCGACATAAGCACAGATACGCAGTATTTT.

The V gene is TRBV7-8, the J gene TRBJ2-1; D not resolved. CDR1 is SGHVS, CDR2 FQNEAQ, per germline. With 8 bases removed from V and 0 bases from J, the gap between germline ends came to 11 bases. The CDR3 spans 14 residues. CDR3 DNA: TGTGCCAGCCGGAGCCGAAGCTCCTACAATGAGCAGTTCTTC. It is translated as CASRSRSSYNEQFF.

This clonotype occurred a few times. The chain carries TRBV15 and TRBJ2-7; D is uncertain. CDR1 is LNHNV and CDR2 is YYDKDF in the germline V gene (reference sequence). The CDR3 spans 15 residues. Trimming removed 2 bases from V and 6 bases from J, with 17 bases in between. CDR3 sequence (DNA): TGTGCCACCAGCAGAAATCCCCTCGGCTCGCGCGAGCAGTACTTC. This codes for CATSRNPLGSREQYF.

This clonotype was seen only a few times. The CDR3 here is CSARPPSGTGHSGNTIYF. The CDR3, as DNA: TGCAGTGCTAGGCCCCCTTCCGGGACAGGCCACTCTGGAAACACCATATATTTT. The genes are TRBV20-1 and TRBJ1-3; 8 nucleotides agree with TRBD1. Unmatched junction bases numbered 13, after V lost 3 bases and J lost 0 bases. There are 18 residues in the CDR3. CDR1 is DFQATT, CDR2 SNEGSKA, per germline (reference sequence).

This clonotype appeared a single time. This may come from a read error, since a much larger clone is one base off. This chain links TRBV28 with TRBJ2-1; tentatively, D is TRBD2 (6 bases). Trimming removed 9 bases from V and 2 bases from J, with 20 bases in between. CDR1 is MDHEN, CDR2 SYDVKM, per germline. The CDR3 contains 16 residues. This CDR3 reads CASRRSGTGAYNEQFF. In DNA form, the CDR3 reads TGTGCCAGTAGAAGATCCGGGACTGGCGCCTACAATGAGCAGTTCTTC.

This clonotype was detected a few times. The CDR3: CSVESTGYEQYF. The CDR3 coding sequence is TGCAGCGTTGAATCTACGGGTTACGAGCAGTACTTC. J is TRBJ2-7 and V is TRBV29-1; D is unresolved. Trimming left V 2 bases short and J 4 bases short, with 9 bases between. Germline CDR1 SQVTM, CDR2 ANQGSEA. The CDR3 length is 12 residues.